This T cell receptor beta chain comes out of a study of Tregs in tolerant kidney transplant recipients. The CDR3 spans 15 residues. In germline, CDR1 is SGHAT, CDR2 FQNNGV. V dropped 6 bases and J dropped 3; count of bases not matched to a gene: 7. Data came from immunoSEQ multiplex PCR; TCRdb stores just in-frame clones and leaves some out. The top ten hold about 2.1% of the sample, which has 60,000 or so clones, approximately 85% seen once. Note on this clone: Its target is not known.

Broader study findings: Nucleotide sequences could not be compared across some patients' samples due to primer changes.

Sequenced material: Tregs from blood, taken before the transplant. This chain uses TRBV11-2 with TRBJ2-5, with 10 bases lining up with TRBD2. This clonotype originated in a human donor who received a combined kidney and bone marrow transplant. The CDR3 sequence is CASRASGRVEETQYF. In DNA form, the CDR3 reads TGTGCCAGCAGGGCAAGCGGGAGGGTGGAAGAGACCCAGTACTTC.